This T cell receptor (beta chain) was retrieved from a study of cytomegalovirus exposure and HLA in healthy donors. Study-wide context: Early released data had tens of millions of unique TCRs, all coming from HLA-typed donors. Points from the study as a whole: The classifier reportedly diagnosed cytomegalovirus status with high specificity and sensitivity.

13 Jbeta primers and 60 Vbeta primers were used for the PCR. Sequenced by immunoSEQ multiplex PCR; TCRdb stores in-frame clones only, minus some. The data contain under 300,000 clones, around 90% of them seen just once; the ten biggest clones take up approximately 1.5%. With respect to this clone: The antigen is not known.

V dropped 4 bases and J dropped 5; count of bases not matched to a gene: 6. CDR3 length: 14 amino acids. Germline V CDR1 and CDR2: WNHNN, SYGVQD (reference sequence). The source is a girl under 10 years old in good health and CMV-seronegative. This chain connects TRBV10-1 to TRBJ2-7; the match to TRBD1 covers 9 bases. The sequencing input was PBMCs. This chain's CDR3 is CASSAPGTGNEQYF. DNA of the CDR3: TGCGCCAGCAGTGCTCCAGGGACAGGGAACGAGCAGTACTTC.